The 15 T cell receptor beta chains below come from one sample, sequenced in a study of response to subunit inactivated influenza vaccine. TCRdb re-derived calls from the RT-PCR reads in MiXCR, one entry per CDR3 protein. The sample holds hundreds of thousands of distinct CDR3 sequences, roughly 13% seen once. This sample comprised PBMCs from blood, obtained 14 to 15 days before vaccination. These receptors originate from a man aged 45 to 65 who received an inactivated influenza vaccine.

This clonotype was seen ten or more times. The chain is built from TRBV11-1 and TRBJ2-2; maybe TRBD1 (6 bases). The V end lost 2 bases, the J end lost 0 bases, and 19 bases lay between the germline ends. Per germline, CDR1 SGHAT and CDR2 FQDESV (reference sequence). The CDR3 spans 19 residues. The CDR3 bases are TGTGCCAGCAGCTTATATGCTCGACAGGCCACCGCGAACACCGGGGAGCTGTTTTTT. Protein: CASSLYARQATANTGELFF.

The chain couples TRBV4-2 to TRBJ2-5, with a weak D call TRBD1 (6 bases). V gave up 1 base and J gave up 5 bases, with 14 bases separating them. Germline V gives CDR1 LGHNA, CDR2 YNFKEQ. The length of the CDR3 is 15 residues. CDR3 amino acids: CASSQVNRESETQYF. CDR3 coding DNA: TGTGCCAGCAGCCAAGTGAACAGGGAGAGCGAGACCCAGTACTTC.

The chain is built from TRBV4-2 and TRBJ2-7, with D perhaps matching TRBD1 or TRBD2 (5 bases each). This CDR3 has 16 amino acids. V was clipped by 0 bases and J by 1 base, with 13 bases between them. Germline V lookup: CDR1 LGHNA, CDR2 YNFKEQ. The CDR3 here is CASSQEVGAKSYEQYF. The CDR3 DNA reads TGTGCCAGCAGCCAAGAGGTCGGGGCGAAGTCCTACGAGCAGTACTTC.

J is TRBJ1-5 and V is TRBV7-2; TRBD1 is a possible D gene (6 bases). Germline assignment: CDR1 SGHTA and CDR2 FQGNSA. V was pared by 4 bases and J by 1 base, with 14 bases between. The CDR3 spans 16 residues. The DNA for the CDR3 is TGTGCCAGCAGCTCCACAGGGTTAAGGAGCAATCAGCCCCAGCATTTT. Translating it yields CASSSTGLRSNQPQHF. The complete variable domain, with remaining parts taken from reference TRBV7-2 and TRBJ1-5, reads GAGVSQSPSNKVTEKGKDVELRCDPISGHTALYWYRQSLGQGLEFLIYFQGNSAPDKSGLPSDRFSAERTGGSVSTLTIQRTQQEDSAVYLCASSSTGLRSNQPQHFGDGTRLSIL.

The chain couples TRBV7-7 to TRBJ2-1; D is ambiguous. CDR1 is SSHAT, CDR2 FNYEAQ, per germline (reference sequence). The CDR3 is 15 residues long. Between the trimmed V and J ends, which lost 2 bases and 4 bases, there was a span of 12 bases. The CDR3 is CASSLLVKPYNEQFF. In DNA form, the CDR3 reads TGTGCCAGCAGCTTATTAGTGAAACCGTACAATGAGCAGTTCTTC.

In its sample, this clonotype was seen many times. This chain uses TRBV20-1 with TRBJ1-5; 10 nucleotides match TRBD1. Germline CDR1 DFQATT, CDR2 SNEGSKA (reference sequence). J was trimmed by 3 bases and V by 5 bases; bases with no gene match: 4. This CDR3 region has 14 residues. The CDR3 DNA reads as TGCAGTGCTGGAGGGACAGGGGCCAATCAGCCCCAGCATTTT. This encodes CSAGGTGANQPQHF.

This chain links TRBV6-6 with TRBJ2-7, with 7 bases that match TRBD1. There are 13 residues in the CDR3. Looked up from germline, CDR1 is MNHNY and CDR2 is SVGAGI (reference sequence). Unmatched junction bases numbered 7, after V lost 6 bases and J lost 5 bases. CDR3 amino acids: CASSNRQGDEQYF. The CDR3 coding sequence is TGTGCCAGCAGCAACAGACAGGGAGACGAGCAGTACTTC.

The chain recombines TRBV24-1 with TRBJ2-3; tentative D call: TRBD1 (5 bases). Germline values: CDR1 KGHDR, CDR2 SFDVKD. V was cut by 9 bases and J by 8 bases, with 20 bases left in between. CDR3 size: 14 residues. DNA of the CDR3: TGTGCCACCTCCGATCCGACAGAGATCTTTACGCAGTATTTT. It is translated as CATSDPTEIFTQYF.

The chain couples TRBV5-1 to TRBJ2-5, with D possibly called TRBD1 or TRBD2 (5 bases each). The CDR3 runs to 15 residues. Germline-derived CDR1 and CDR2 are SGHRS and YFSETQ. The ends were cut back, 0 bases at V and 1 base at J, with 10 bases in the middle. The CDR3, as DNA: TGCGCCAGCAGCTTGGTAAAGGGACCCCAAGAGACCCAGTACTTC. Translation gives CASSLVKGPQETQYF.

V and J are TRBV12-3 or TRBV12-4 and TRBJ2-2; a possible D gene is TRBD1 (5 bases). V was shortened by 4 bases and J by 4 bases, with 16 bases between the two germline ends. This CDR3 is built from 16 residues. The CDR3, as DNA: TGTGCCAGCAGTTCTCCCGGCAGGGCCCGCACCGGGGAGCTGTTTTTT. Amino acid sequence: CASSSPGRARTGELFF.

The chain combines TRBV12-3 or TRBV12-4 with TRBJ1-2, with a possible D match to TRBD1 (6 bases). V gave up 3 bases and J gave up 6 bases, with 11 bases separating them. CDR3 size: 13 residues. The CDR3 DNA reads TGTGCCAGCAGTTTGGGGGCGTTTGATGGCTACACCTTC. It specifies CASSLGAFDGYTF.

In its sample, this clonotype was seen a few times. V and J are TRBV4-1 and TRBJ1-1; D is uncertain. The CDR3 spans 15 residues. The V end lost 1 base, the J end lost 0 bases, and 9 bases lay between the germline ends. Germline-derived CDR1 and CDR2 are MGHRA and YSYEKL. CDR3 nucleotides: TGCGCCAGCAGCCAAGCCGTTAGTTTGAACACTGAAGCTTTCTTT. It translates to CASSQAVSLNTEAFF.

This clonotype turned up a few times. The chain recombines TRBV5-6 with TRBJ2-7; 9 nucleotides align to TRBD1. Germline loops: CDR1 SGHDT, CDR2 YYEEEE. This CDR3 is built from 19 residues. V gave up 3 bases and J gave up 3 bases; unmatched junction bases: 19. The CDR3, as DNA: TGTGCCAGCAGCTGGCGGACAGGGGACTCCCCAGACCGCTTCTACGAGCAGTACTTC. This gives the protein CASSWRTGDSPDRFYEQYF.

Comments on this clonotype: A read error may explain this, as a much larger clone is one base away. The J gene is TRBJ1-1, the V gene TRBV4-3; D unresolved. The CDR3 totals 15 residues. The germline CDR1 and CDR2 sequences are LGHNA and YSLEER. The V end was cut by 0 bases, the J end by 4 bases, with 12 bases between. CDR3 DNA: TGCGCCAGCAGCCAAGATACGGTGGCGAGCACTGAAGCTTTCTTT. This codes for CASSQDTVASTEAFF.

The rearrangement uses TRBV30 and TRBJ2-3, with TRBD1 identical over 8 bases. After removal of 2 bases from V and 3 bases from J, the junction contained 7 bases not matched to a gene. This CDR3 is 15 amino acids long. CDR1 is GTSNPN, CDR2 SVGIG, per germline (reference sequence). This chain's CDR3 is CAWSSGTGRTDTQYF. CDR3 coding DNA: TGTGCCTGGAGTTCCGGGACAGGCAGGACAGATACGCAGTATTTT.